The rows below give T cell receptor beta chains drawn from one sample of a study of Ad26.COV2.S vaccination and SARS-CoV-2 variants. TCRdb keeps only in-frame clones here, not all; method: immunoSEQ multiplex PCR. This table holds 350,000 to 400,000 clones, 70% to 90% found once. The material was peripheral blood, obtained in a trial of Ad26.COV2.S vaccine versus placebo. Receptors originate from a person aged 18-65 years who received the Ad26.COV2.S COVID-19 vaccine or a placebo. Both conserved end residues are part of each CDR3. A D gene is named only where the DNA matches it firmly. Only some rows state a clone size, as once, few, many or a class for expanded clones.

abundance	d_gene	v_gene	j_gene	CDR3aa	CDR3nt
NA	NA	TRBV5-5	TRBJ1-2	CASSFSGLANYGYTF	TGTGCCAGCAGCTTTTCAGGACTCGCTAACTATGGCTACACCTTC
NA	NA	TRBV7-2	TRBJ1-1	CASSLGDNTEAFF	TGTGCCAGCAGCTTAGGGGATAACACTGAAGCTTTCTTT
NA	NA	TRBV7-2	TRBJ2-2	CASSSLMGPNTGELFF	TGTGCCAGCAGCTCCTTGATGGGGCCTAACACCGGGGAGCTGTTTTTT
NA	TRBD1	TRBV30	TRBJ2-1	CAWSPDRYNEQFF	TGTGCCTGGAGTCCGGACAGGTACAATGAGCAGTTCTTC
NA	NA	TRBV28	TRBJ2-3	CASSLGKRLDNTDTQYF	TGTGCCAGCAGTTTAGGGAAGCGGCTAGACAACACAGATACGCAGTATTTT
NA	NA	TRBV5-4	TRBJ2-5	CASSLSSSEETQYF	TGTGCCAGCAGCTTGAGTTCGAGCGAAGAGACCCAGTACTTC
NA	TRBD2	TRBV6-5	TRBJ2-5	CASIPLAGGKTQYF	TGTGCCAGCATACCCCTAGCGGGGGGAAAGACCCAGTACTTC
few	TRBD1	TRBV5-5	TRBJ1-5	CASSLYRGEQPQHF	TGTGCCAGCAGCCTCTACAGGGGCGAGCAGCCCCAGCATTTT
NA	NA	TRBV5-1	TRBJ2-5	CASSPTGSGETQYF	TGCGCCAGCAGCCCAACGGGCTCCGGGGAGACCCAGTACTTC
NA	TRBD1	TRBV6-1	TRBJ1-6	CASSDSWTGSPLHF	TGTGCCAGCAGTGATTCATGGACAGGTTCACCCCTCCACTTT
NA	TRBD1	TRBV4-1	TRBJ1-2	CASSQGPGTGGPNYGYTF	TGCGCCAGCAGCCAAGGTCCCGGGACAGGGGGCCCTAACTATGGCTACACCTTC
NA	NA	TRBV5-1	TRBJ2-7	CASSPGRHEQYF	TGCGCCAGCAGCCCGGGACGCCACGAGCAGTACTTC
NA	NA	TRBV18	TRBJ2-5	CASHRGPETQYF	TGTGCCAGCCATCGGGGGCCAGAGACCCAGTACTTC
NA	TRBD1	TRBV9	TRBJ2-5	CASSVTGTAPSETQYF	TGTGCCAGCAGCGTAACCGGGACAGCACCTTCAGAGACCCAGTACTTC
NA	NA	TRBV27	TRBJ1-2	CASMGGSHGYTF	TGTGCCAGCATGGGGGGATCCCATGGCTACACCTTC